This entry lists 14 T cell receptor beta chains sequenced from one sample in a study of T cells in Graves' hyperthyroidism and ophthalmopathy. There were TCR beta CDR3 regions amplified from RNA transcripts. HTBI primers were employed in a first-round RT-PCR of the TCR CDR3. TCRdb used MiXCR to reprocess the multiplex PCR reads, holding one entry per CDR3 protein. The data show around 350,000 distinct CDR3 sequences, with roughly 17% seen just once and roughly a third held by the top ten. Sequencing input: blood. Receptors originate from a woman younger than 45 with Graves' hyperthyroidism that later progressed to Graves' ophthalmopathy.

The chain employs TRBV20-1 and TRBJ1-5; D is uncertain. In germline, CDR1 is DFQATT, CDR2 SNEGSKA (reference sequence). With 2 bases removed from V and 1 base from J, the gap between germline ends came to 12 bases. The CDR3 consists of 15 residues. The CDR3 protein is CSARRAPGSNQPQHF. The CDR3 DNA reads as TGCAGTGCTAGACGGGCTCCTGGCAGCAATCAGCCCCAGCATTTT.

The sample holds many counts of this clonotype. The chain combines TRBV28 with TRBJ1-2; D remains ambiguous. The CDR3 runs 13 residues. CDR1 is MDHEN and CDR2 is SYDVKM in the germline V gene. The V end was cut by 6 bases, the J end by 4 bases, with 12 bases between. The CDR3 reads CASSPTRGYGYTF. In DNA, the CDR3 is TGTGCCAGCAGCCCTACACGGGGCTATGGCTACACCTTC.

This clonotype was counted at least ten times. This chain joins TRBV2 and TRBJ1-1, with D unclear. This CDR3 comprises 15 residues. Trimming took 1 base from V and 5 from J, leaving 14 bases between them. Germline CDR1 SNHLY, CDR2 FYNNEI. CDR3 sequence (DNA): TGTGCCAGCAGTGAAGGGGGTGGTGAGAGAACTGAAGCTTTCTTT. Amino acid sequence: CASSEGGGERTEAFF.

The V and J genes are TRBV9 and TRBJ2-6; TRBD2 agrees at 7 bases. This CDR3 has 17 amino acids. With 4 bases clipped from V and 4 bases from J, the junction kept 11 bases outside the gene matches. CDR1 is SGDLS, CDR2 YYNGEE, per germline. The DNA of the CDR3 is TGTGCCAGCAGCACGACAATTGGGAGGGAAGGGGCCAACGTCCTGACTTTC. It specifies CASSTTIGREGANVLTF.

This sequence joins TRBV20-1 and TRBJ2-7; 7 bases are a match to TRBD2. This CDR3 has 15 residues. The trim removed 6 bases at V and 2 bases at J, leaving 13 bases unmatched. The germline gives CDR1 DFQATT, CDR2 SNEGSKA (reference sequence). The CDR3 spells CSAYPGLAAAYEQYF. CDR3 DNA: TGCAGTGCCTATCCGGGGCTAGCGGCTGCCTACGAGCAGTACTTC.

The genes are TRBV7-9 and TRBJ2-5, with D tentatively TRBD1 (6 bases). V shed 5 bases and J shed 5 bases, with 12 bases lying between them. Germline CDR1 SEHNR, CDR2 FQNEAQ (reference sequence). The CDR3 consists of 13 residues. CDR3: CASSTPGVETQYF. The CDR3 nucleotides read TGTGCCAGCAGCACTCCAGGGGTCGAGACCCAGTACTTC.

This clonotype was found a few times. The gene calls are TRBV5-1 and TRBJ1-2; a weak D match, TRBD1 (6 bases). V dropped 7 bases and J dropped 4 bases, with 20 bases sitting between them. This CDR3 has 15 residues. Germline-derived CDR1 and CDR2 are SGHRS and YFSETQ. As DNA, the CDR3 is TGCGCCAGCGGACGGGATACAGGGACTTTCTATGGCTACACCTTC. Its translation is CASGRDTGTFYGYTF. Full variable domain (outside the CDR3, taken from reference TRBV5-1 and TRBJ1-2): KAGVTQTPRYLIKTRGQQVTLSCSPISGHRSVSWYQQTPGQGLQFLFEYFSETQRNKGNFPGRFSGRQFSNSRSEMNVSTLELGDSALYLCASGRDTGTFYGYTFGSGTRLTVV.

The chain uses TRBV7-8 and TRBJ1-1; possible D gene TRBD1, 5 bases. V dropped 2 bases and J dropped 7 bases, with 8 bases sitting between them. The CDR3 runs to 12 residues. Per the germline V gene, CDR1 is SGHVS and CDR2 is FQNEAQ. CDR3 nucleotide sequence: TGTGCCAGCAGCTTAATGGGGGATGAAGCTTTCTTT. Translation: CASSLMGDEAFF.

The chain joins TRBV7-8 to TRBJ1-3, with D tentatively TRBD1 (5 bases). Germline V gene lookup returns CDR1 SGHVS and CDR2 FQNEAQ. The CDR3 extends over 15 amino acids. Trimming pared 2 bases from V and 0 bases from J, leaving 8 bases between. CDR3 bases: TGTGCCAGCAGCTTACAGGGTTCCTCTGGAAACACCATATATTTT. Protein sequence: CASSLQGSSGNTIYF.

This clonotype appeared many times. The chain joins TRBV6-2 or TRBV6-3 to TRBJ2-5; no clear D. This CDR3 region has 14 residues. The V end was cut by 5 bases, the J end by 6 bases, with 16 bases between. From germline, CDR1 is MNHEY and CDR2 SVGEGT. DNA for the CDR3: TGTGCCAGCAGTGTCAAACTTGTTGGACAGACCCAGTACTTC. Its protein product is CASSVKLVGQTQYF.

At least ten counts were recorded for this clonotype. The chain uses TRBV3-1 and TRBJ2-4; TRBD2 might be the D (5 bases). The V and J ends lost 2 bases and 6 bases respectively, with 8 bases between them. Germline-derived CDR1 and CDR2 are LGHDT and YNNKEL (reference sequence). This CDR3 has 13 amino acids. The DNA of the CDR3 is TGTGCCAGCAGCCAACAGAGCGGAAACATTCAGTACTTC. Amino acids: CASSQQSGNIQYF.

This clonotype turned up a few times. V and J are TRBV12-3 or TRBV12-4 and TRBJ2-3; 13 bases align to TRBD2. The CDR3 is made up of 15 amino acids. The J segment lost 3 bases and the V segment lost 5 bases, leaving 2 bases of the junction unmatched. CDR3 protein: CASSPTSGRTDTQYF. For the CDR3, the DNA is TGTGCCAGCAGTCCGACTAGCGGGAGGACAGATACGCAGTATTTT.

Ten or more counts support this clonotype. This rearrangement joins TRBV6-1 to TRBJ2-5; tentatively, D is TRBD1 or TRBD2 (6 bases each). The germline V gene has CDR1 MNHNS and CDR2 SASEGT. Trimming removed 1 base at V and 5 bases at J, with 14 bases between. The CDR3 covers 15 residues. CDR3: CASSEELQGLETQYF. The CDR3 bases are TGTGCCAGCAGTGAAGAATTACAGGGACTGGAGACCCAGTACTTC.

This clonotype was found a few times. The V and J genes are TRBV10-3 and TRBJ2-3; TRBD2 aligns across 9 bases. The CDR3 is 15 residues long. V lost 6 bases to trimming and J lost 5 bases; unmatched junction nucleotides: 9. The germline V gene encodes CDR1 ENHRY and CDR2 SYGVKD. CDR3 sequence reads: CAIRPSSGVLDTQYF. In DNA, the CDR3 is TGTGCCATCAGACCCTCTAGCGGGGTTTTAGATACGCAGTATTTT.